These 29 T cell receptor beta chains were sequenced from one sample in a study of response to subunit inactivated influenza vaccine. TCRdb recomputed calls from the RT-PCR reads with MiXCR, one row per CDR3 protein. The sample holds 530,000 or so distinct CDR3 sequences; 12% are singletons and the top ten take roughly 10%. Source: PBMCs from blood, taken on the day of vaccination. The origin of the receptors is a middle-aged man who received an inactivated influenza vaccine.

This clonotype came up a few times. The chain joins TRBV29-1 to TRBJ2-7; 12 nucleotides match TRBD2. J lost 2 bases, V lost 8 bases, and 10 bases had no gene match. CDR1 SQVTM and CDR2 ANQGSEA come from the germline V gene. The CDR3 has 15 residues. The CDR3 reads CSTISWTSGTYEQYF. CDR3 nucleotides: TGCAGCACGATCTCTTGGACTAGCGGGACCTACGAGCAGTACTTC.

This clonotype has at least ten counts. The chain uses TRBV20-1 and TRBJ2-1; possibly TRBD1 or TRBD2 for D (5 bases each). The CDR3 length is 17 residues. V lost 6 bases to trimming and J lost 0 bases, with 21 bases between them. The V gene's germline CDR1 is DFQATT and CDR2 SNEGSKA (reference sequence). The CDR3 DNA follows: TGCAGTGCCTTAAGAGGGGTAAAGAAACGCTCCTACAATGAGCAGTTCTTC. It is translated as CSALRGVKKRSYNEQFF.

A few counts support this clonotype. V usage is TRBV10-2 and J usage is TRBJ1-1; D is ambiguous. The CDR3 extends over 13 amino acids. Per germline, CDR1 WSHSY and CDR2 SAAADI. V gave up 7 bases and J gave up 0 bases, with 9 bases separating them. CDR3 DNA: TGCGCCAGCAAGGGCAGGTTGAACACTGAAGCTTTCTTT. It codes for CASKGRLNTEAFF.

In this sample, this clonotype turned up a few times. The J gene is TRBJ1-1, the V gene TRBV6-5, with 7 bases that match TRBD1. The CDR3 spans 12 residues. Unmatched junction bases numbered 5, after V lost 2 bases and J lost 11 bases. CDR1 MNHEY and CDR2 SVGAGI come from the germline V gene. The CDR3 loop reads CASSYVTGEAFF. Here the CDR3 DNA reads TGTGCCAGCAGTTACGTCACAGGGGAGGCTTTCTTT.

The chain employs TRBV29-1 and TRBJ2-7; 11 bases are shared with TRBD2. With V trimmed by 1 base and J by 4 bases, 3 bases remained unmatched. The CDR3 loop spans 14 amino acids. CDR1 is SQVTM and CDR2 is ANQGSEA in the germline V gene. CDR3 nucleotides: TGCAGCGTTGAAGGGTTAGCGGGAGGGTACGAGCAGTACTTC. This gives the protein CSVEGLAGGYEQYF.

Comment on this clonotype: With a much larger clone just one base away, this may be a read error. This sequence joins TRBV2 and TRBJ2-3; 7 bases line up with TRBD2. Germline CDR1 SNHLY, CDR2 FYNNEI. This CDR3 comprises 17 residues. The DNA of the CDR3 is TGTGCCCGCAGTTTACGGCGGCTCGTCGGGGGGACAGATACGCAGTATTTT. Translating gives CARSLRRLVGGTDTQYF.

Worth noting for this clonotype: One junction end disagrees with the germline gene, perhaps due to a read error. The V gene is TRBV3-1, the J gene TRBJ2-1, with D maybe TRBD1 (5 bases). This CDR3 region has 11 residues. Germline assignment: CDR1 LGHDT and CDR2 YNNKEL (reference sequence). CDR3 in amino acids: CASSQESPQVF. The DNA for the CDR3 is TGTGCCAGCAGCCAAGAATCCCCACAGGTCTTC.

This clonotype was detected ten times or more. V and J are TRBV4-2 and TRBJ2-3; 15 positions match TRBD2. Germline CDR1 is LGHNA and CDR2 is YNFKEQ. Germline trimming cut 4 bases from V and 5 bases from J; bases unmatched to any gene: 22. The CDR3 spans 22 residues. The CDR3, as DNA: TGTGCCAGCAGCCCTCAGGGGGCTTGGACTAGCGGGAGGGTTCAGGGAGGAGATACGCAGTATTTT. Translated, it gives CASSPQGAWTSGRVQGGDTQYF.

Only a few counts were recorded for this clonotype. The chain is built from TRBV27 and TRBJ1-5, with TRBD1 identical over 10 bases. The CDR3 is 16 residues long. The trim removed 6 bases at V and 5 bases at J, leaving 10 bases unmatched. From germline, CDR1 is MNHEY and CDR2 SMNVEV (reference sequence). The CDR3 protein is CASRPGRDRGHQPQHF. The CDR3 nucleotides read TGTGCCAGCAGACCTGGTCGGGACAGGGGACATCAGCCCCAGCATTTT.

This clonotype turned up a few times. This chain connects TRBV12-3 or TRBV12-4 to TRBJ2-1, with 9 bases aligning to TRBD1. CDR3 length: 18 residues. With V trimmed by 7 bases and J by 12 bases, 25 bases remained unmatched. The CDR3, as DNA: TGTGCCAGCACCTTAGGGGGACATTACGGGACAGGGCTTTCTCGGCAGTTCTTC. Translated: CASTLGGHYGTGLSRQFF.

This clonotype turned up a few times. The rearrangement links TRBV5-1 to TRBJ1-4; a weak D match, TRBD1 (6 bases). The V end lost 4 bases, the J end lost 8 bases, and 21 bases lay between the germline ends. The CDR3 loop spans 16 amino acids. The germline gives CDR1 SGHRS, CDR2 YFSETQ. The CDR3 sequence is CASSINHRVPGEKLFF. The CDR3 DNA reads as TGCGCCAGCAGCATAAACCACAGGGTACCAGGGGAAAAACTGTTTTTT.

This clonotype was seen a few times. Here the CDR3 DNA reads TGTGCCAGCAGCATTCTATGGAACACTGAAGCTTTCTTT. Its protein is CASSILWNTEAFF. The chain combines TRBV14 with TRBJ1-1, with no clear D. This CDR3 has 13 amino acids. V was pared by 5 bases and J by 1 base, with 8 bases between. Germline CDR1 reads SGHDN; CDR2 reads FVKESK.

The V call is TRBV4-3, the J call TRBJ2-4; 7 bases map to TRBD1. The germline V gene encodes CDR1 LGHNA and CDR2 YSLEER. V lost 2 bases and J lost 3; bases outside the gene matches: 4. The CDR3 consists of 15 residues. For the CDR3, the DNA is TGCGCCAGCAGCCAATCCGGGACAGACAAAAACATTCAGTACTTC. Translated: CASSQSGTDKNIQYF.

At least ten counts were recorded for this clonotype. An end of the junction does not agree with germline; a read error may underlie this. This sequence joins TRBV20-1 and TRBJ2-4; possibly TRBD2 for D (5 bases). Germline loops: CDR1 DFQATT, CDR2 SNEGSKA (reference sequence). The CDR3 sequence is 13 residues long. The CDR3 coding sequence is TGCAGTGCCAGAGGGTTAGCCAAAAACATTCAGTACTTC. Encoded protein: CSARGLAKNIQYF.

This sequence joins TRBV2 and TRBJ2-6; D unresolved. Germline CDR1 and CDR2: SNHLY and FYNNEI. The CDR3 sequence is 11 residues long. V lost 9 bases to trimming and J lost 2 bases, with 2 bases between them. In DNA, the CDR3 is TGTGCCAGGGCTGGGGCCAACGTCCTGACTTTC. Amino acid sequence: CARAGANVLTF.

In the case of this clonotype: A read error is possible here, since a much larger clone lies one base away. The chain links TRBV11-2 to TRBJ2-7, with D possibly TRBD1 on 5 matching bases. The CDR3 has 15 amino acids. Per the germline V gene, CDR1 is SGHAT and CDR2 is FQNNGV. V lost 2 bases and J 2 bases, leaving 13 bases between the germline ends. CDR3 residues: CASSLSVRVTYEQYF. CDR3 nucleotide sequence: TGTGCCAGCAGCTTAAGCGTCAGGGTAACCTACGAGCAGTACTTC.

V and J are TRBV6-1 and TRBJ2-1; 8 nucleotides align to TRBD2. Germline CDR1 reads MNHNS; CDR2 reads SASEGT. The CDR3 covers 15 residues. The V segment lost 6 bases and the J segment 4 bases; nucleotides outside the gene matches: 8. CDR3: CASRMYPGGYNEQFF. The DNA for the CDR3 is TGTGCCAGCAGAATGTACCCGGGGGGGTACAATGAGCAGTTCTTC.

This clonotype was seen a handful of times. V is TRBV28 and J is TRBJ2-5; 11 nucleotides match TRBD2. The V gene end was trimmed by 6 bases and the J gene end by 7 bases; junction bases not matched to a gene: 16. Germline-derived CDR1 and CDR2 are MDHEN and SYDVKM. This CDR3 is 17 amino acids long. The CDR3 DNA sequence: TGTGCCAGCAGCAACTTAGCGGGAGGGCCCGGGGGTTGGACCCAGTACTTC. It is translated as CASSNLAGGPGGWTQYF.

V usage is TRBV20-1 and J usage is TRBJ2-1; no clear D gene. Germline V gives CDR1 DFQATT, CDR2 SNEGSKA (reference sequence). V shed 3 bases and J shed 2 bases, with 11 bases lying between them. The CDR3 has 14 residues. CDR3 sequence reads: CSARDPNPYNEQFF. The DNA of the CDR3 is TGCAGTGCTAGGGACCCTAATCCCTACAATGAGCAGTTCTTC.

The rearrangement uses TRBV5-1 and TRBJ1-4, with D unresolved. CDR3 size: 14 residues. The germline V and J ends were trimmed by 0 bases and 3 bases, with 6 bases remaining between them. Germline CDR1 and CDR2: SGHRS and YFSETQ. CDR3 protein: CASSLGSPNEKLFF. In DNA, the CDR3 is TGCGCCAGCAGCTTGGGCAGCCCTAATGAAAAACTGTTTTTT.

There are a few counts of this clonotype. V is TRBV28 and J is TRBJ2-5, with a possible D match to TRBD2 (5 bases). CDR1 and CDR2 from the germline V gene are MDHEN and SYDVKM. The V gene lost 5 bases and the J gene lost 5 bases, with 12 bases spanning the gap. The CDR3 consists of 13 residues. The CDR3 coding sequence is TGTGCCAGCAGTCTCCCCTCGGGGGAGACCCAGTACTTC. It is translated as CASSLPSGETQYF.

The CDR3 loop is CASSYKPGQIRTNTQYF. The CDR3 DNA follows: TGTGCCAGCAGTTACAAGCCGGGACAGATACGCACGAATACGCAGTATTTT. The rearrangement uses TRBV6-2 or TRBV6-3 and TRBJ2-3; 7 bases map to TRBD1. The length of the CDR3 is 17 residues. CDR1 MNHEY and CDR2 SVGEGT come from the germline V gene. V gave up 2 bases and J gave up 7 bases; unmatched junction bases: 15.

In its sample, this clonotype was seen a few times. This chain joins TRBV20-1 and TRBJ1-2; TRBD1 aligns across 8 bases. Germline values: CDR1 DFQATT, CDR2 SNEGSKA (reference sequence). This CDR3 region has 17 residues. The junction had 16 bases not matched to a gene; V was cut back by 3 bases and J by 4 bases. This chain's CDR3 is CSASSHWGRGQGYGYTF. CDR3 sequence (DNA): TGCAGTGCTAGTAGCCACTGGGGCAGGGGGCAAGGCTATGGCTACACCTTC.

The V and J genes are TRBV13 and TRBJ2-7; 12 bases line up with TRBD2. V trimming: 0 bases; J trimming: 2 bases; junction bases outside the gene matches: 5. Germline lookup yields CDR1 PRHDT and CDR2 FYEKMQ (reference sequence). This CDR3 has 17 amino acids. This CDR3 is CASSLGSSGRAAYEQYF. CDR3 coding DNA: TGTGCCAGCAGCTTAGGCTCTAGCGGGAGGGCCGCCTACGAGCAGTACTTC.

CDR3 in DNA: TGCAGTGCTAGAGCGAAACTAGCGGGAACGAATCCAGATACGCAGTATTTT. The encoded protein is CSARAKLAGTNPDTQYF. The chain has TRBV20-1 and TRBJ2-3; 10 positions match TRBD2. The CDR3 is 17 residues long. CDR1 is DFQATT and CDR2 is SNEGSKA in the germline V gene (reference sequence). V lost 1 base and J lost 4; bases outside the gene matches: 11.

Note on this clonotype: The junction does not match germline at one end; this may be a read error. This chain connects TRBV20-1 to TRBJ2-4, with no clear D. The CDR3 consists of 11 residues. The germline CDR1 and CDR2 sequences are DFQATT and SNEGSKA (reference sequence). In nucleotides, the CDR3 is TGCAGTGCCAGAGTACGGGACATTCAGTACTTC. Translating it yields CSARVRDIQYF.

This clonotype was observed a handful of times. The chain carries TRBV6-1 and TRBJ1-3; 7 nucleotides match TRBD1. The CDR3 loop spans 17 amino acids. V was clipped by 5 bases and J by 2 bases; unmatched bases: 12. Germline V gene sequence: CDR1 MNHNS, CDR2 SASEGT. The CDR3: CASSLTLPQGTGNTIYF. As DNA, the CDR3 is TGTGCCAGCAGTCTTACCCTCCCACAGGGGACTGGAAACACCATATATTTT.

V gene TRBV5-8 combines with J gene TRBJ2-7; D may match TRBD1 or TRBD2 (5 bases each). V lost 2 bases, J lost 6 bases, and 15 bases lay in between. This CDR3 region has 14 residues. Per germline, CDR1 SGHTS and CDR2 YDEGEE. CDR3 DNA sequence: TGTGCCAGCAGCTTAACCGGGACGACTGGCGAGCAGTACTTC. As protein: CASSLTGTTGEQYF.

The chain is built from TRBV29-1 and TRBJ2-5; D gene ambiguous. V gave up 6 bases and J gave up 2 bases, with 4 bases separating them. The CDR3 has 10 residues. The germline V gene encodes CDR1 SQVTM and CDR2 ANQGSEA. The CDR3 loop is CSVKQETQYF. DNA of the CDR3: TGCAGCGTAAAACAAGAGACCCAGTACTTC.